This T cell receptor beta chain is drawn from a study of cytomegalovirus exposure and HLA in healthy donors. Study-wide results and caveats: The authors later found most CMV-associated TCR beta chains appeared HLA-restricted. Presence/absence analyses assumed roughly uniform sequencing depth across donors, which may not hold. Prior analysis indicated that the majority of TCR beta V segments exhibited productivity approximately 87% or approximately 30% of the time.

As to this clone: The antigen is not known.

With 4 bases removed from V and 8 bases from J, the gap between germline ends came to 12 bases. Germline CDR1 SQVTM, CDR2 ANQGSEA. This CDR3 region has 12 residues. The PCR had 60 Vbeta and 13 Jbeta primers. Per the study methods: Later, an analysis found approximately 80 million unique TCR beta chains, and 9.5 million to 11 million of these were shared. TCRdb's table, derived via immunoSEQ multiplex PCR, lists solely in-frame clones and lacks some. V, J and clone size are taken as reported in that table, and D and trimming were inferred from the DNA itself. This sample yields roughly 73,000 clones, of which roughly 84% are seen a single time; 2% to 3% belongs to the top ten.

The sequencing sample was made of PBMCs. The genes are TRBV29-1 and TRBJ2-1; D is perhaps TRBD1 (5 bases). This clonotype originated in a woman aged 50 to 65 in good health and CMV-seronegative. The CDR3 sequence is CSVVFRADEQFF. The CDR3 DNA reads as TGCAGCGTTGTCTTCAGGGCCGATGAGCAGTTCTTC.